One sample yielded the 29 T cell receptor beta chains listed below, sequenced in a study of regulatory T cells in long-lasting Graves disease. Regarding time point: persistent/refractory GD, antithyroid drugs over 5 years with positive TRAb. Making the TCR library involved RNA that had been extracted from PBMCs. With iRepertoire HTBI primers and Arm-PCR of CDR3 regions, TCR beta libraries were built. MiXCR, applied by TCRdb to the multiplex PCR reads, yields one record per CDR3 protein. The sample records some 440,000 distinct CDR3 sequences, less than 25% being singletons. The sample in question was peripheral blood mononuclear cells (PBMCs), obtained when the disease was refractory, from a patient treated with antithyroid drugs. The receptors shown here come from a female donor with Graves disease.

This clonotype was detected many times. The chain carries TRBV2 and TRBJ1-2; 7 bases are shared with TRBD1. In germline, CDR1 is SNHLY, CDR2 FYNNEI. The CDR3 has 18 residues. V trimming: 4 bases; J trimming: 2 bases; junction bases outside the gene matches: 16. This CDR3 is CASSGFTKNKQGNYGYTF. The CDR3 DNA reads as TGTGCCAGCAGTGGTTTTACGAAAAACAAACAGGGGAACTATGGCTACACCTTC.

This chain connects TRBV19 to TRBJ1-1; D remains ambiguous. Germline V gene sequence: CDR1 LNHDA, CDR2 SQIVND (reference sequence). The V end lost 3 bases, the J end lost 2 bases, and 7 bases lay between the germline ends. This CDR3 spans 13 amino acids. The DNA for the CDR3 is TGTGCCAGTAGTATCGCGATTAACACTGAAGCTTTCTTT. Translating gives CASSIAINTEAFF.

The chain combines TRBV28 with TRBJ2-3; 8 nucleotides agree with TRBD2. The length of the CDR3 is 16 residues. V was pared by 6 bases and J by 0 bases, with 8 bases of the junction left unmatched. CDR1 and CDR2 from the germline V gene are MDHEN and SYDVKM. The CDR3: CASRRYSGASTDTQYF. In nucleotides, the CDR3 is TGTGCCAGCAGACGGTATAGCGGGGCTAGCACAGATACGCAGTATTTT.

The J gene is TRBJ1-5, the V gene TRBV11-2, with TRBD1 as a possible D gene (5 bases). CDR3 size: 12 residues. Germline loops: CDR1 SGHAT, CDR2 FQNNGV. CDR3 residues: CATRDGNQPQHF. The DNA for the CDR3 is TGTGCTACCAGGGACGGCAATCAGCCCCAGCATTTT.

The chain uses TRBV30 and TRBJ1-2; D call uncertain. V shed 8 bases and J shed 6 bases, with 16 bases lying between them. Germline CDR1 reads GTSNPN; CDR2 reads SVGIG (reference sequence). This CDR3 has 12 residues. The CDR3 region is CARLRHGDGYTF. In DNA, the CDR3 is TGTGCCCGCTTGCGGCACGGGGATGGCTACACCTTC.

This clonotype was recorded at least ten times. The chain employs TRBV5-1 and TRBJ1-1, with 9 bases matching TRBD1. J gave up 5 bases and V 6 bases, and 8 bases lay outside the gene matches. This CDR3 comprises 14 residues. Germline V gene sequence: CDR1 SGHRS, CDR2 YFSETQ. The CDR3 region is CASTPVGTGTEAFF. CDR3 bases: TGCGCCAGCACCCCTGTTGGGACAGGGACTGAAGCTTTCTTT. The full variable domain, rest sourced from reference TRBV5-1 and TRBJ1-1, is KAGVTQTPRYLIKTRGQQVTLSCSPISGHRSVSWYQQTPGQGLQFLFEYFSETQRNKGNFPGRFSGRQFSNSRSEMNVSTLELGDSALYLCASTPVGTGTEAFFGQGTRLTVV.

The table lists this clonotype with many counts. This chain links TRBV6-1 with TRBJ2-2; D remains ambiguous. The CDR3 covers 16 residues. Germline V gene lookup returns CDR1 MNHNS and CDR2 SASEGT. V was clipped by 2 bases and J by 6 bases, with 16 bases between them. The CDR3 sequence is CASSEIRTWGAGELFF. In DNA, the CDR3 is TGTGCCAGCAGTGAAATCCGAACTTGGGGTGCCGGGGAGCTGTTTTTT.

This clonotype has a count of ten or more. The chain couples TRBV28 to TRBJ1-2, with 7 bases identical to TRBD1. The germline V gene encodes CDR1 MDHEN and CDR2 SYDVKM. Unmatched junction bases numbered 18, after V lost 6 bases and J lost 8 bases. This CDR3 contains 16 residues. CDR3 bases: TGTGCCAGCAGCTTACCCTCGATGGGGACAGCCCAGGGCTACACCTTC. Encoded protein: CASSLPSMGTAQGYTF.

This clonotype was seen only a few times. In DNA form, the CDR3 reads TGTGCCAGCAGTCGTAACAGGGCTGGGGCCAACGTCCTGACTTTC. Translated, it gives CASSRNRAGANVLTF. The rearrangement uses TRBV7-9 and TRBJ2-6; D may be TRBD1 (6 bases). The CDR3 contains 15 residues. The V gene lost 6 bases and the J gene lost 2 bases, with 11 bases spanning the gap. Germline assignment: CDR1 SEHNR and CDR2 FQNEAQ (reference sequence).

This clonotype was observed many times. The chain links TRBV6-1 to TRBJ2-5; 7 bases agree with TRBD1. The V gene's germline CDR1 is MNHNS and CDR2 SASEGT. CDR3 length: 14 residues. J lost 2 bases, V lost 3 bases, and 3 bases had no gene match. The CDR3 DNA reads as TGTGCCAGCAGTGACCCGGGACAGCAAGAGACCCAGTACTTC. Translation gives CASSDPGQQETQYF.

The CDR3 protein is CASSLSSVTGEETQYF. In DNA form, the CDR3 reads TGTGCCAGCAGTTTATCCTCAGTGACAGGTGAAGAGACCCAGTACTTC. The chain employs TRBV27 and TRBJ2-5; the D gene is possibly TRBD1 (6 bases). The CDR3 is made up of 16 amino acids. V gave up 0 bases and J gave up 3 bases, with 14 bases separating them. Germline V gene lookup returns CDR1 MNHEY and CDR2 SMNVEV (reference sequence).

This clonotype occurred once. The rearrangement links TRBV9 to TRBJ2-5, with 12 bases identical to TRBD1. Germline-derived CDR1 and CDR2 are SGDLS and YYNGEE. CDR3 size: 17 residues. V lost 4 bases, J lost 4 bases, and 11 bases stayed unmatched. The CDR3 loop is CASSTGTGGGWGETQYF. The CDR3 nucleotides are TGTGCCAGCAGCACAGGGACAGGGGGCGGGTGGGGAGAGACCCAGTACTTC.

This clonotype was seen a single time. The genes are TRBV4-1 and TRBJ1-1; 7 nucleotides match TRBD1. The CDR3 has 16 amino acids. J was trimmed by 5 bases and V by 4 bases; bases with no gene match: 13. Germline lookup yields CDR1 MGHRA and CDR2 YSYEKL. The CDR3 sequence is CASSPNLRQGRTEAFF. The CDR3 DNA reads TGCGCCAGCAGCCCGAATTTGCGACAGGGACGGACTGAAGCTTTCTTT.

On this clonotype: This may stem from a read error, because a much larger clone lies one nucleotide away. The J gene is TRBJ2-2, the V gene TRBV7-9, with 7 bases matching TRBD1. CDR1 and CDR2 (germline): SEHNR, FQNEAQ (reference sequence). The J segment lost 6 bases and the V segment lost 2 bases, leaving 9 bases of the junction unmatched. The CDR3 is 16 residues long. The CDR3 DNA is TGTGCCAGCAGCTTAACAGGGGCGTCTCTGTCCGGGGAGCTGTTTTTT. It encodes CASSLTGASLSGELFF.

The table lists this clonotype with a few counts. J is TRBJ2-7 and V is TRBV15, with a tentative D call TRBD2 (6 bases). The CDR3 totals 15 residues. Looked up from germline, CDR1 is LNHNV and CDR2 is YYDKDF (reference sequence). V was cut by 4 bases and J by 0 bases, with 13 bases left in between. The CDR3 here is CATSNPGGNSYEQYF. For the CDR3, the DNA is TGTGCCACCAGCAACCCTGGCGGGAACTCCTACGAGCAGTACTTC.

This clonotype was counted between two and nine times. The CDR3 DNA is TGTGCCAGCAGCTTAGCTGGACAGGGCTTCACAGATACGCAGTATTTT. Amino acids: CASSLAGQGFTDTQYF. This chain joins TRBV7-2 and TRBJ2-3; 8 nucleotides match TRBD1. V gave up 0 bases and J gave up 2 bases; unmatched junction bases: 4. Germline V lookup: CDR1 SGHTA, CDR2 FQGNSA. The CDR3 sequence is 16 residues long.

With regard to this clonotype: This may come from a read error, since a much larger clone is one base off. CDR3 DNA: TGTGCCAGCAGACAGGGGCCCGGGGAGCTGTTTTTT. This sequence encodes CASRQGPGELFF. The genes are TRBV6-2 or TRBV6-3 and TRBJ2-2, with 7 bases aligning to TRBD1. This CDR3 comprises 12 residues. The trim removed 6 bases at V and 6 bases at J, leaving 1 base unmatched. Germline V CDR1 and CDR2: MNHEY, SVGEGT.

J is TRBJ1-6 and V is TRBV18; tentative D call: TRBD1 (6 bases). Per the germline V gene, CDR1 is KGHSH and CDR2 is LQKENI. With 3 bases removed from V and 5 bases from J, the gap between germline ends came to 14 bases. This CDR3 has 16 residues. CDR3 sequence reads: CASSPLPGQNNSPLHF. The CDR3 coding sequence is TGTGCCAGCTCACCTTTACCGGGACAAAATAATTCACCCCTCCACTTT.

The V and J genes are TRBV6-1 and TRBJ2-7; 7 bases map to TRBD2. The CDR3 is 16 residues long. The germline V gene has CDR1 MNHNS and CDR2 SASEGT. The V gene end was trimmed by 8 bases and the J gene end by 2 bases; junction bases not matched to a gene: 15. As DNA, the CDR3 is TGTGCCAGCGGGCGAGCGGGGACCCTTTTCCCCTACGAGCAGTACTTC. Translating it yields CASGRAGTLFPYEQYF.

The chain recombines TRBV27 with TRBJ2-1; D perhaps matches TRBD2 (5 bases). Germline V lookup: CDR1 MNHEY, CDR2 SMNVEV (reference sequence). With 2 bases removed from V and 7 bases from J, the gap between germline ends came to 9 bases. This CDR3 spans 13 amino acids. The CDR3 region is CASSLEGLNEQFF. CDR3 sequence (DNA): TGTGCCAGCAGTTTAGAGGGCCTGAATGAGCAGTTCTTC.

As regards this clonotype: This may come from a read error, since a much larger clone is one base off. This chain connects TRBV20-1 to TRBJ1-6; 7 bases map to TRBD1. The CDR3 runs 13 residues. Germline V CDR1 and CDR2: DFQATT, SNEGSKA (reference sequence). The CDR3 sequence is CSASRDRNSPPHF. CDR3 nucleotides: TGCAGTGCGAGCCGGGACAGAAATTCACCCCCCCACTTT.

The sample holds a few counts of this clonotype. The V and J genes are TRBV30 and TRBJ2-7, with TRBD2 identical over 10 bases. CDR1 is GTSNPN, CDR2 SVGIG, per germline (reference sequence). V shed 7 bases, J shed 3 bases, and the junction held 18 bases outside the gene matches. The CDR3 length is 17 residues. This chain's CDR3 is CAYHSLAGTSDDYEQYF. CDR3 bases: TGTGCCTACCACTCCCTCGCGGGGACTAGCGATGACTACGAGCAGTACTTC.

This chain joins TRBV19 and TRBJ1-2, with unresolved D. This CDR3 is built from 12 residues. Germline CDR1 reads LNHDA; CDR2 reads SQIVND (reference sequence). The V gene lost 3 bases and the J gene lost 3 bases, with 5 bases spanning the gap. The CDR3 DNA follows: TGTGCCAGTAGTATTCCCGACTATGGCTACACCTTC. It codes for CASSIPDYGYTF.

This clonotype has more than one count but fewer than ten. CDR3 sequence (DNA): TGCAGTGCTAGTGGACAGCACACTGAAGCTTTCTTT. It translates to CSASGQHTEAFF. The V gene is TRBV20-1, the J gene TRBJ1-1, with a weak D call TRBD1 (6 bases). V was cut by 3 bases and J by 3 bases, with 8 bases left in between. The CDR3 extends over 12 amino acids. Germline values: CDR1 DFQATT, CDR2 SNEGSKA (reference sequence).

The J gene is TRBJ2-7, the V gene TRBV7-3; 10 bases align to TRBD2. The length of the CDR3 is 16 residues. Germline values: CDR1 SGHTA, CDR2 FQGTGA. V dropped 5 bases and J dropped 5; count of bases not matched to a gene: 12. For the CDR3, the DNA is TGTGCCAGCAGCCCCGGCTCTAGCGGGAGTATCGACGAGCAGTACTTC. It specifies CASSPGSSGSIDEQYF.

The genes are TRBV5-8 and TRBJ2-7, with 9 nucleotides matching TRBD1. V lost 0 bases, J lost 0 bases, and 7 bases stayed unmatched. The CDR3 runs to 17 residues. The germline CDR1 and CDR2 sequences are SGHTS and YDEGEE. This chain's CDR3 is CASSLVRGQGYSYEQYF. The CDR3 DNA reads TGTGCCAGCAGCTTGGTGAGAGGACAGGGGTACTCCTACGAGCAGTACTTC.

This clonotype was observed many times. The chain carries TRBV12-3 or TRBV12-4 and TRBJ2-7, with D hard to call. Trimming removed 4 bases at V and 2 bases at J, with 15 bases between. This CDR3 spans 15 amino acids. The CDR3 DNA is TGTGCCAGCAGTTATCTGATGGCGGCAACCTACGAGCAGTACTTC. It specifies CASSYLMAATYEQYF.

CDR3 sequence (DNA): TGTGCCAGCAGCTCCTTGGACGGCTCCTACGAGCAGTACTTC. Protein product: CASSSLDGSYEQYF. The V call is TRBV6-1, the J call TRBJ2-7, with D unclear. Trimming left V 6 bases short and J 0 bases short, with 12 bases between. Germline values: CDR1 MNHNS, CDR2 SASEGT. The CDR3 is made up of 14 amino acids.

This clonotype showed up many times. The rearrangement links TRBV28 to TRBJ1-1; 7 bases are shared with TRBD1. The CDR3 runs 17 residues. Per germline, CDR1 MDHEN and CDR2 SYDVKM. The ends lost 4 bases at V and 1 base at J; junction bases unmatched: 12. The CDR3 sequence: CASSSTRRRGRNTEAFF. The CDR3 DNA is TGTGCCAGCAGTTCCACCCGGAGGAGGGGGCGGAACACTGAAGCTTTCTTT.